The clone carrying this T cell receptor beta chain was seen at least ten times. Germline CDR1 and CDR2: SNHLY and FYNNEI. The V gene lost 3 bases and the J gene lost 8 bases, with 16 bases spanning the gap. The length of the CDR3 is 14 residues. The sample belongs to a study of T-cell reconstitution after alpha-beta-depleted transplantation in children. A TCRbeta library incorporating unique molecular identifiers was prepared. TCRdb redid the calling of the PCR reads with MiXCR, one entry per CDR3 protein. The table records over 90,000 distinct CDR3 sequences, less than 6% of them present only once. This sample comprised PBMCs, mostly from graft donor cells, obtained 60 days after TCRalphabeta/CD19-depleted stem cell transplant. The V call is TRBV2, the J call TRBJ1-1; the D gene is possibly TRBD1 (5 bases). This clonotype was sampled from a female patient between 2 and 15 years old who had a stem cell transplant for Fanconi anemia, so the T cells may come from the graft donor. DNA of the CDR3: TGTGCCAGCAGTGAGGAGGGGCGAACGGTAGAAGCTTTCTTT. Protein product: CASSEEGRTVEAFF.